A selection of T cell receptor beta chains follows, all from one sample in a study of blood T cell repertoires in COVID-19. The assay was immunoSEQ multiplex PCR, and TCRdb's table has in-frame clones only and misses some. Altogether roughly 70,000 clones are present, 90% being singletons, with the ten largest covering more than 0.4%. The sample consisted of peripheral blood. Receptors originate from a man in his forties or fifties with COVID-19, enrolled during active disease. Both conserved end residues are part of each CDR3. Fields, in order: clone size, V gene, CDR3 length, CDR3 protein. Where a row states a size, it is once, few, many or the class of an expanded clone; other rows omit it.

NA | TRBV3-1/TRBV3-2 | 13 | CASSQTWANVLTF
NA | TRBV10-3 | 14 | CAISEGSGDQPQHF
NA | TRBV20-1 | 15 | CSASVSGTDSSEAFF
once | TRBV5-1 | 15 | CASSLETSFSGELFF
NA | TRBV10-3 | 14 | CAISLQGSGNTIYF
NA | TRBV19 | 15 | CASSIVTGSNEKLFF
NA | TRBV10-3 | 14 | CAISTGGGEDEQFF
NA | TRBV4-2 | 13 | CASSPTGTDTQYF
NA | TRBV6-5 | 13 | CASSRDSYYEQYF
NA | TRBV3-1/TRBV3-2 | 18 | CASSYGLAAPLSSYEQYF
NA | TRBV4-2 | 19 | CASSQEWRTSGRVTGELFF
once | TRBV19 | 13 | CASSIAGFGELFF
NA | TRBV9 | 17 | CASSVVTAETTNYGYTF
NA | TRBV19 | 12 | CASSSRVNEQFF
once | TRBV14 | 15 | CASSQDFGRGDEQFF
NA | TRBV19 | 14 | CASKDRSPNYGYTF
NA | TRBV5-1 | 13 | CASSFELTYEQYF
NA | TRBV19 | 15 | CASSIGTGGSQPQHF
NA | TRBV5-1 | 14 | CASSLVAGKETQYF
few | TRBV9 | 18 | CASSVGPGTRYSNQPQHF
NA | TRBV19 | 15 | CASSPNRGIDYGYTF
NA | TRBV4-3 | 17 | CASSQDPRGAGWVEQFF
NA | TRBV19 | 14 | CASRKGQSNQPQHF
NA | TRBV12-3/TRBV12-4 | 13 | CASSSLSSETQYF
NA | TRBV30 | 13 | CAWSVRGVQTQYF
NA | TRBV25-1 | 15 | CASSEALRGKTEAFF
once | TRBV7-8 | 17 | CASSLFRLAGMRNTQYF
NA | TRBV3-1/TRBV3-2 | 15 | CASSQETGLGYEQYF
NA | TRBV5-4 | 17 | CASSRGNRDRGPWEQYF
NA | TRBV14 | 16 | CASSQDGGRALNEQFF
NA | TRBV19 | 15 | CASSIRWSTRDEQFF
NA | TRBV11-2 | 12 | CASSLDGDEQYF
NA | TRBV15 | 16 | CATSRDSRGYGYGYTF
NA | TRBV27 | 15 | CASSFKTGGFYEQFF
NA | TRBV19 | 19 | CASSIRDRGIYSSYNEQFF
NA | TRBV30 | 13 | CAWSAPPNYGYTF
few | TRBV30 | 14 | CAWSRTGSNQPQHF
NA | TRBV11-3 | 18 | CASSKGDIDTVSGNTIYF
NA | TRBV6-5 | 15 | CASSYTGGAGYGYTF
once | TRBV27 | 18 | CASSLFPHPTGAAGELFF
NA | TRBV18 | 14 | CASSPLDRDSEQFF